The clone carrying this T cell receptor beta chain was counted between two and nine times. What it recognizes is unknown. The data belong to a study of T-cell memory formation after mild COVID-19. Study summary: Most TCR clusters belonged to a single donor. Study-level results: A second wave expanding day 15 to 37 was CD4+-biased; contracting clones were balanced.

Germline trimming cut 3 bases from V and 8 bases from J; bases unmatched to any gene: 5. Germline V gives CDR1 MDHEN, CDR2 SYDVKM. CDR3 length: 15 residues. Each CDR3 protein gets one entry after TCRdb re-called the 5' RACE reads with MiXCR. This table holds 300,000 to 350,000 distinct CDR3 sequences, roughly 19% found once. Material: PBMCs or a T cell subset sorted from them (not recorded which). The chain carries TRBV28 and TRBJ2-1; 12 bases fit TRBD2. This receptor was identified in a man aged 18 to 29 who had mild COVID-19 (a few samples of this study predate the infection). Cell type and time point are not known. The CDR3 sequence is CASSFRLAGGDEQFF. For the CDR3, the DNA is TGTGCCAGCAGTTTTCGGCTAGCGGGGGGGGATGAGCAGTTCTTC. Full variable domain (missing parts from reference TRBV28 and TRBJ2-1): DVKVTQSSRYLVKRTGEKVFLECVQDMDHENMFWYRQDPGLGLRLIYFSYDVKMKEKGDIPEGYSVSREKKERFSLILESASTNQTSMYLCASSFRLAGGDEQFFGPGTRLTVL.